This T cell receptor beta chain was documented in a study of control samples from healthy donors and cancer patients. Here immunoSEQ multiplex PCR was the method, and the copy in TCRdb shows in-frame clones only, minus some. The data show 100,000 to 150,000 clones, about 90% seen once. The CDR3 sequence is 16 residues long. V was cut by 2 bases and J by 0 bases, with 10 bases left in between. Germline CDR1 reads SSHAT; CDR2 reads FNYEAQ (reference sequence). The sequencing sample was made of blood. This rearrangement joins TRBV7-7 to TRBJ2-2; D is perhaps TRBD1 or TRBD2 (7 bases each). The sequence came from a man aged 18-30 years in good health. CDR3 sequence: CASSLQGGANTGELFF. In DNA form, the CDR3 reads TGTGCCAGCAGCTTACAGGGGGGGGCGAACACCGGGGAGCTGTTTTTT.